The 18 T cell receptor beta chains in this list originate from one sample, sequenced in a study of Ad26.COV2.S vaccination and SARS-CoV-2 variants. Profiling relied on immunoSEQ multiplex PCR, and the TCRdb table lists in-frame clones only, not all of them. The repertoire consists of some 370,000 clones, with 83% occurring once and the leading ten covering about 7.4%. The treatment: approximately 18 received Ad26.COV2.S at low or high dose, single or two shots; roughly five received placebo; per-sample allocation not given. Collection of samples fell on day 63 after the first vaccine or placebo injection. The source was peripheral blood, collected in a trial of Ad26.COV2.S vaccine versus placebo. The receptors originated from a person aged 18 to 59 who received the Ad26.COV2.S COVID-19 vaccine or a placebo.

The CDR3 loop is CASSIKDSLIDIQYF. DNA for the CDR3: TGTGCCAGTAGTATCAAGGACAGTTTGATAGACATTCAGTACTTC. The V gene is TRBV19, the J gene TRBJ2-4, with D perhaps TRBD1 (6 bases). This CDR3 is built from 15 residues. V lost 3 bases to trimming and J lost 8 bases, with 17 bases between them. CDR1 and CDR2 (germline): LNHDA, SQIVND (reference sequence).

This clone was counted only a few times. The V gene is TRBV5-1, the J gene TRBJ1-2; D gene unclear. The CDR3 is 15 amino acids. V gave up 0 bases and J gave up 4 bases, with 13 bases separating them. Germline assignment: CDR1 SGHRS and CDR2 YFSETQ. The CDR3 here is CASSLGGWGSYGYTF. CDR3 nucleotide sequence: TGCGCCAGCAGCTTGGGCGGATGGGGAAGCTATGGCTACACCTTC. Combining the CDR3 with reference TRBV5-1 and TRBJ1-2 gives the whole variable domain KAGVTQTPRYLIKTRGQQVTLSCSPISGHRSVSWYQQTPGQGLQFLFEYFSETQRNKGNFPGRFSGRQFSNSRSEMNVSTLELGDSALYLCASSLGGWGSYGYTFGSGTRLTVV.

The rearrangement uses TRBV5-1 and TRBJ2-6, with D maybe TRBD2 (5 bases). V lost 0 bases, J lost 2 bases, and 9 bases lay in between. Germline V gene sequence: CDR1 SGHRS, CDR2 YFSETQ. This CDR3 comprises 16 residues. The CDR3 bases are TGCGCCAGCAGCTTGGCCCCCGGGGCTGGGGCCAACGTCCTGACTTTC. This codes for CASSLAPGAGANVLTF.

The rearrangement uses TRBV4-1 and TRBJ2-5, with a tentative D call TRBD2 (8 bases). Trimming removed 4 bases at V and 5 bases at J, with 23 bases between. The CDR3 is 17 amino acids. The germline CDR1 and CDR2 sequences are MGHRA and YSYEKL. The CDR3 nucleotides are TGCGCCAGCAGCCGCCCGACAGGGTTAGGCGGGGGGGAGACCCAGTACTTC. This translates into CASSRPTGLGGGETQYF.

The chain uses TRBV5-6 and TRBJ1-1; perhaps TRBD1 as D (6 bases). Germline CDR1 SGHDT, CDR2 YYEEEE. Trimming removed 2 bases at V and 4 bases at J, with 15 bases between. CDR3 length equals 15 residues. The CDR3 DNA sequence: TGTGCCAGCAGCTTCCCTTCCAGGGGAGGCACTGAAGCTTTCTTT. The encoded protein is CASSFPSRGGTEAFF.

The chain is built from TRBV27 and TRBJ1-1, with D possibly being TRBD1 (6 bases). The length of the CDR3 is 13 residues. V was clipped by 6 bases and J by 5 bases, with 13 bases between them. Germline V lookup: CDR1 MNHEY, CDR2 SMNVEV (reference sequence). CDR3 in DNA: TGTGCCAGCAGCTTCAGGGGCGGAACTGAAGCTTTCTTT. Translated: CASSFRGGTEAFF.

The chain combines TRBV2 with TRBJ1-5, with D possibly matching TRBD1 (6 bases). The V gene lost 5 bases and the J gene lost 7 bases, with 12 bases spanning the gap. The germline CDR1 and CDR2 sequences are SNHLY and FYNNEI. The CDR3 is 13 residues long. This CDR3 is CASSIDTGQPQHF. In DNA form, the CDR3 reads TGTGCCAGCAGTATAGACACAGGGCAGCCCCAGCATTTT.

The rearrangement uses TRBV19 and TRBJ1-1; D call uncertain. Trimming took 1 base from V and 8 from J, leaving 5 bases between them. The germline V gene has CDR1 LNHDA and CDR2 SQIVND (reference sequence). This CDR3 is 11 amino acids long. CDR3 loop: CASSIVGEAFF. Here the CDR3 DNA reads TGTGCCAGTAGTATAGTTGGGGAAGCTTTCTTT.

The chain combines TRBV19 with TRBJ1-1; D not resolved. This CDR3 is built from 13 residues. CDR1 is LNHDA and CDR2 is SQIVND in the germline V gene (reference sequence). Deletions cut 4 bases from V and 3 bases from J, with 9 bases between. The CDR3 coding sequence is TGTGCCAGTAGTACAATCGACCACACTGAAGCTTTCTTT. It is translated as CASSTIDHTEAFF.

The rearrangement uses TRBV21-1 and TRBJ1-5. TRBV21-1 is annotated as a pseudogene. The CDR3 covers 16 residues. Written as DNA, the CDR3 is TGTGCCAGCACCAACCTGGGGCTCGGGGTGAATCAGCCCCAGCATTTT. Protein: CASTNLGLGVNQPQHF.

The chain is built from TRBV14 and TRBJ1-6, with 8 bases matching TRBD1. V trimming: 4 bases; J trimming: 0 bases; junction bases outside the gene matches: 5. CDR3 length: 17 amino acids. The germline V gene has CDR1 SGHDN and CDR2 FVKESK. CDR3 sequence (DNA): TGTGCCAGCAGCCTTGACAGGGGTAGCTCCTATAATTCACCCCTCCACTTT. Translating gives CASSLDRGSSYNSPLHF.

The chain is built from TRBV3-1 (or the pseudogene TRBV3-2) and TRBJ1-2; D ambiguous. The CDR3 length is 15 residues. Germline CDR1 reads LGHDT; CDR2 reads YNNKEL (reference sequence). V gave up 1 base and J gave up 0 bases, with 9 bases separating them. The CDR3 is CASSQVIGANYGYTF. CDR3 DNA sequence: TGTGCCAGCAGCCAAGTAATCGGGGCTAACTATGGCTACACCTTC.

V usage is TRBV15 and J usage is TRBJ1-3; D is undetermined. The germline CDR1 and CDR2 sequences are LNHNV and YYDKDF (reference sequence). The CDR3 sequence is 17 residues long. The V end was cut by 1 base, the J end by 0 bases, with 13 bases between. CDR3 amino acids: CATSRGTSANSGNTIYF. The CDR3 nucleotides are TGTGCCACCAGCAGAGGGACTTCTGCCAACTCTGGAAACACCATATATTTT.

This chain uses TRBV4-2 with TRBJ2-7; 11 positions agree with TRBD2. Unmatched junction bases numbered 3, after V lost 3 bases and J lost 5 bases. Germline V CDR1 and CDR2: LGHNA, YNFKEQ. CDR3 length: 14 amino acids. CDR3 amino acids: CASSHLAGGNEQYF. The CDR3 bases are TGTGCCAGCAGCCACCTAGCGGGAGGTAACGAGCAGTACTTC.

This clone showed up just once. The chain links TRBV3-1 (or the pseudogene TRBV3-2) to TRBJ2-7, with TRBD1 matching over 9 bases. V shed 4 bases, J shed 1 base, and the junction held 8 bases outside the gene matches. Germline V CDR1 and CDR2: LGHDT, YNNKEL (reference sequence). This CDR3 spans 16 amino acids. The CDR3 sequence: CASSRGTGLNSYEQYF. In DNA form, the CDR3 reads TGTGCCAGCAGCCGGGGGACAGGGCTAAATTCCTACGAGCAGTACTTC.

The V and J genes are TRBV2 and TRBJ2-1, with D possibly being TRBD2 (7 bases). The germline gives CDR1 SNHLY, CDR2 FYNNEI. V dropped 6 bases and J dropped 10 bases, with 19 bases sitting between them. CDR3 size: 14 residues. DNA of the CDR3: TGTGCCAGCAGAAAAGGGCGGGGGCAACGGGAGCAGTTCTTC. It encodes CASRKGRGQREQFF.

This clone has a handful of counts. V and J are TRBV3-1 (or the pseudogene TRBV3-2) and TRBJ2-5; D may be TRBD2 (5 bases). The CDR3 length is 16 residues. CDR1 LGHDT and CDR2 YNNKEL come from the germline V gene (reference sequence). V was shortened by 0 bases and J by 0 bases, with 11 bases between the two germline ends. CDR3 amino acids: CASSQEAAPYQETQYF. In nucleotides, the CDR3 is TGTGCCAGCAGCCAAGAAGCGGCGCCCTACCAAGAGACCCAGTACTTC.

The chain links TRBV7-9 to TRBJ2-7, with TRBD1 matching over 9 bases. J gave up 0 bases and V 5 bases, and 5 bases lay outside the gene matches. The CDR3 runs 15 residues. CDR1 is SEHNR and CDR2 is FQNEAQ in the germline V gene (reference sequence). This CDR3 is CASSNSGQGSYEQYF. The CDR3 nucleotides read TGTGCCAGCAGCAATTCGGGACAGGGCTCCTACGAGCAGTACTTC.